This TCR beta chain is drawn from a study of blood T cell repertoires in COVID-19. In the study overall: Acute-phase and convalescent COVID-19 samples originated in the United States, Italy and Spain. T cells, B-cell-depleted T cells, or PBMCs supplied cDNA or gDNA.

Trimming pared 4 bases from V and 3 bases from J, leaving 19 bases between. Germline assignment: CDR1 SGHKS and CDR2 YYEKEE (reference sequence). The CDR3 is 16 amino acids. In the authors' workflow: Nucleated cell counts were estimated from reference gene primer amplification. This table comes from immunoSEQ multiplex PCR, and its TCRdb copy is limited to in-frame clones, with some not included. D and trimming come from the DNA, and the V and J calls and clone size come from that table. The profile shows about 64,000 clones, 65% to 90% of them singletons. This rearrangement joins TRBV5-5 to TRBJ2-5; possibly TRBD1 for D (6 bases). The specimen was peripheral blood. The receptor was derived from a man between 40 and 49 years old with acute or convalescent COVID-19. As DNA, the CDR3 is TGTGCCAGCAGCCGCCCCTCGACAGGAGCTAAAGAGACCCAGTACTTC. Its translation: CASSRPSTGAKETQYF.